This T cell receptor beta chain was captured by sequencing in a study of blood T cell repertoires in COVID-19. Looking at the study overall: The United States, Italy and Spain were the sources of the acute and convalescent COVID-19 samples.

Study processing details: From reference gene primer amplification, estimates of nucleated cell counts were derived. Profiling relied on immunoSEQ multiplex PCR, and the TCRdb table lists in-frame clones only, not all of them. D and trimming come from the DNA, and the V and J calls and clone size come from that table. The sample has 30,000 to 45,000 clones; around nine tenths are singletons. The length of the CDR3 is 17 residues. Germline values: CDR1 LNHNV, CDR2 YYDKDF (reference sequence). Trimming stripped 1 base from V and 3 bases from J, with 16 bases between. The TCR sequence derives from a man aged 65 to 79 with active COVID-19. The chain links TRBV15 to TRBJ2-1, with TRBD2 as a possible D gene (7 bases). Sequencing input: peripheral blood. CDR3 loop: CATSRVKGGGHYNEQFF. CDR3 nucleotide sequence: TGTGCCACCAGCAGAGTAAAGGGAGGGGGGCACTACAATGAGCAGTTCTTC.